This TCR beta chain was captured by sequencing in a study of shared clonotypes between healthy human individuals. Background on the study: Per-donor plates numbered three CD4 naive, three CD4 memory, two CD8 naive and one CD8 memory. Study results and caveats: Clonotype sharing among the donors was expected to vary with sequencing depth.

The ends were cut back, 4 bases at V and 10 bases at J, with 14 bases in the middle. The germline CDR1 and CDR2 sequences are SEHNR and FQNEAQ (reference sequence). This CDR3 comprises 13 residues. Sequenced by immunoSEQ multiplex PCR; TCRdb stores in-frame clones only, minus some. The sample holds fewer than 800,000 clones, approximately 90% seen once. A word on this clone: Its target is not known.

CD45RO-negative, CCR7-selected cells formed the naive CD8 fraction, which excluded terminally differentiated effector memory CD45RA+ cells. V gene TRBV7-9 combines with J gene TRBJ2-1; TRBD2 is a possible D gene (6 bases). The sample taken for sequencing was naive CD8+ T cells sorted from blood. The sequence came from a man younger than 45 in good health. The CDR3, as DNA: TGTGCCAGCAGCTCCCTACTAGCTTGGGAGCAGTTCTTC. It specifies CASSSLLAWEQFF.